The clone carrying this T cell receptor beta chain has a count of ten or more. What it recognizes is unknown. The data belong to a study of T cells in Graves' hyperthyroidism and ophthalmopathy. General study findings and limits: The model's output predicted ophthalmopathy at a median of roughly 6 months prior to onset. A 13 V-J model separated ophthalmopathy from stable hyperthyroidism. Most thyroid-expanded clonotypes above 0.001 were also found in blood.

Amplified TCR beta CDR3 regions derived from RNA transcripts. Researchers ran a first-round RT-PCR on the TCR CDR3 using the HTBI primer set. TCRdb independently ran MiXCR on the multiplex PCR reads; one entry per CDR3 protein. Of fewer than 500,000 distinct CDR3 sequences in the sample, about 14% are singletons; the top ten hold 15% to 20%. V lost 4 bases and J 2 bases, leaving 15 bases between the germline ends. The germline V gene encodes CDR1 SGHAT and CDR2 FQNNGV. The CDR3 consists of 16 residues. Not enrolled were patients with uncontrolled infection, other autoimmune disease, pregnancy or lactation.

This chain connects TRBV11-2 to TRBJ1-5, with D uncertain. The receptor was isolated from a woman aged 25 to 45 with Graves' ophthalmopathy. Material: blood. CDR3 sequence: CASSSEGQAGNQPQHF. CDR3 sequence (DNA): TGTGCCAGCAGCTCCGAGGGCCAGGCGGGCAATCAGCCCCAGCATTTT.